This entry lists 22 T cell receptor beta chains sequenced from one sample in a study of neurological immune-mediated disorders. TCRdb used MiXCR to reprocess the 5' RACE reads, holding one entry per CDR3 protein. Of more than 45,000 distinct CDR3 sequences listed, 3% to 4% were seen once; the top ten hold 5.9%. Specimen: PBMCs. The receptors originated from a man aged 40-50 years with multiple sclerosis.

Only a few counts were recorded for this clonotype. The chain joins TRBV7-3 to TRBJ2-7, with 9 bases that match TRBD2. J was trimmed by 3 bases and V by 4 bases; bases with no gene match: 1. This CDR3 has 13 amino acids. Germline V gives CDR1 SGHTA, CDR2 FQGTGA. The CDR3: CASSSLAGYEQYF. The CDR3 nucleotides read TGTGCCAGCAGCTCACTAGCGGGCTACGAGCAGTACTTC.

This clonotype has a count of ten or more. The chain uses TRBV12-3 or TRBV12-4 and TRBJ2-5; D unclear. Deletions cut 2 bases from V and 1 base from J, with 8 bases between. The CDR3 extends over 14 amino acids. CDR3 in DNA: TGTGCCAGCAGTTTATCGCAGTCCCAAGAGACCCAGTACTTC. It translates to CASSLSQSQETQYF.

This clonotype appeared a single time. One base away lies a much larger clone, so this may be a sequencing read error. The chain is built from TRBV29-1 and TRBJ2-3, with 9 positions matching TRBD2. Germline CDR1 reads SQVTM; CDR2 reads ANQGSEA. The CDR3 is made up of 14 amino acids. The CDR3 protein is CRVEFGSGGDTQYF. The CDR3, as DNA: TGCAGAGTTGAATTCGGTAGCGGGGGAGATACGCAGTATTTT.

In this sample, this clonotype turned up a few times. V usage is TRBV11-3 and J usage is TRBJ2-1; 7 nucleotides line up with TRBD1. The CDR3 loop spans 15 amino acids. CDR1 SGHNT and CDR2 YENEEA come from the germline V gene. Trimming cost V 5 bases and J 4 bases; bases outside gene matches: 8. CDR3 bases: TGTGCCAGCAGCCCGGACAGGTGGTCGTACAATGAGCAGTTCTTC. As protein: CASSPDRWSYNEQFF.

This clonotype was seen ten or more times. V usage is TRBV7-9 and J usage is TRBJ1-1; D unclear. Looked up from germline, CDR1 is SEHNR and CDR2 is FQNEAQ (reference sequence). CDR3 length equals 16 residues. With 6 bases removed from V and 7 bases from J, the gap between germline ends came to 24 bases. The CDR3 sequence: CASSRLDPQAKLEAFF. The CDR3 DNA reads TGTGCCAGCAGTCGGCTGGACCCCCAGGCGAAGCTTGAAGCTTTCTTT.

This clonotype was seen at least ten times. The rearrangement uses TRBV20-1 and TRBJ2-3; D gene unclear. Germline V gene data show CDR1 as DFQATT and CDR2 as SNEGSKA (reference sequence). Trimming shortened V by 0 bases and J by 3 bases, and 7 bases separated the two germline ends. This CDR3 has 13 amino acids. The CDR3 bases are TGCAGTGCTAGAGATAATCCAACAGATACGCAGTATTTT. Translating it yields CSARDNPTDTQYF.

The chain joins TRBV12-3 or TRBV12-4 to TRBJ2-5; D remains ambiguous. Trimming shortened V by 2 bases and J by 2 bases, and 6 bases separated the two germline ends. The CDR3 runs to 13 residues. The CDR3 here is CASSLNRQETQYF. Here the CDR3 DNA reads TGTGCCAGCAGTTTAAACAGACAAGAGACCCAGTACTTC.

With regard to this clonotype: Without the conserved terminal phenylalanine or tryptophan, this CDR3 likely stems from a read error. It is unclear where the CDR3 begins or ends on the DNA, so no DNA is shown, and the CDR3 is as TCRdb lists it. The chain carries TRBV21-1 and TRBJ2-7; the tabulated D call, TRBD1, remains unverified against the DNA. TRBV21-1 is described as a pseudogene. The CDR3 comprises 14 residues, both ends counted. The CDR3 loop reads CASRSAGGGYEQYN.

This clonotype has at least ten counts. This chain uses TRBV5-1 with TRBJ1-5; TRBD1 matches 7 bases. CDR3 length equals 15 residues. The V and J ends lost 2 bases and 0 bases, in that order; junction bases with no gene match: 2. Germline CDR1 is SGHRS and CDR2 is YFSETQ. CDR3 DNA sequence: TGCGCCAGCAGCTTCACAGGGGATAGCAATCAGCCCCAGCATTTT. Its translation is CASSFTGDSNQPQHF. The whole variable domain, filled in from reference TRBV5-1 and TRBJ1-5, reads KAGVTQTPRYLIKTRGQQVTLSCSPISGHRSVSWYQQTPGQGLQFLFEYFSETQRNKGNFPGRFSGRQFSNSRSEMNVSTLELGDSALYLCASSFTGDSNQPQHFGDGTRLSIL.

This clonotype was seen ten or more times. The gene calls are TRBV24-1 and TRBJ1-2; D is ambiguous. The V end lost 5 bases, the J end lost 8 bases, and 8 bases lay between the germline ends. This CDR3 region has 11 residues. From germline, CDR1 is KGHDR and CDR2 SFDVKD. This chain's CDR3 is CATSAGWGYTF. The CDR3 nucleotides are TGTGCCACCAGTGCCGGTTGGGGCTACACCTTC.

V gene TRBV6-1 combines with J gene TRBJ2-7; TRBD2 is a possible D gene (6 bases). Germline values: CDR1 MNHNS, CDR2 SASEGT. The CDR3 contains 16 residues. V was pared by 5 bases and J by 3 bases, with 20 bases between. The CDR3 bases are TGTGCCAGCAGTCTCCCGGCGGGGTACGGCAACTACGAGCAGTACTTC. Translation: CASSLPAGYGNYEQYF.

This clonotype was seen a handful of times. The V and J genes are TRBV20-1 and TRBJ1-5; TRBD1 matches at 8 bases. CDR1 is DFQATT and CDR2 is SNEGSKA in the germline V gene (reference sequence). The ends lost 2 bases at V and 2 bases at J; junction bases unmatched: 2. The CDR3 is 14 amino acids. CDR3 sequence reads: CSARPGQGNQPQHF. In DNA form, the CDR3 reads TGCAGTGCTAGACCGGGACAGGGCAATCAGCCCCAGCATTTT.

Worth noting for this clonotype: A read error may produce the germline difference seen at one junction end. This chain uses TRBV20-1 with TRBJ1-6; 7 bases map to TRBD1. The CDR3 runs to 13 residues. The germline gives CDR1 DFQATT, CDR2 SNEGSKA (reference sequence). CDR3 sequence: CSARGQYNSPLNF. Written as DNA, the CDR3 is TGCAGTGCTAGGGGACAGTATAATTCACCCCTCAACTTT.

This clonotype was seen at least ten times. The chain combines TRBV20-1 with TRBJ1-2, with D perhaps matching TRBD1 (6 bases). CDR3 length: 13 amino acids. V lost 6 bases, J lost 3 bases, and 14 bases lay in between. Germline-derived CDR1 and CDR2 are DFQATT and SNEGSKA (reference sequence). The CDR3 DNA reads TGCAGTGCACCTCCGGGACACGACTATGGCTACACCTTC. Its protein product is CSAPPGHDYGYTF.

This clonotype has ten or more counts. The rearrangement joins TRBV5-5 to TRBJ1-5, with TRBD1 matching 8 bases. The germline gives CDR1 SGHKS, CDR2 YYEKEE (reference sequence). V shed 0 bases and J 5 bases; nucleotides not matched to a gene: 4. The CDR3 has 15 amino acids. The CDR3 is CASSLVVGQDQPQHF. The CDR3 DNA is TGTGCCAGCAGCTTGGTGGTGGGACAGGATCAGCCCCAGCATTTT.

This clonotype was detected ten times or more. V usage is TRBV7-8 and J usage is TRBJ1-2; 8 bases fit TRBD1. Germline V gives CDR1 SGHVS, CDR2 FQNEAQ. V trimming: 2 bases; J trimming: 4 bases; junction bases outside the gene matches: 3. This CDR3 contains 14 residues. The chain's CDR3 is CASSLSDRGYGYTF. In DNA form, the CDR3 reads TGTGCCAGCAGCTTATCCGACAGGGGCTATGGCTACACCTTC.

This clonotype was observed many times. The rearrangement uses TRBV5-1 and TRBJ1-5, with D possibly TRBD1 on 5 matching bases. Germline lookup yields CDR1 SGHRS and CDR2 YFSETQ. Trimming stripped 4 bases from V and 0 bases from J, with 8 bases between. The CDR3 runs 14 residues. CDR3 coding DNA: TGCGCCAGCAGCCCGGACATTAGCAATCAGCCCCAGCATTTT. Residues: CASSPDISNQPQHF.

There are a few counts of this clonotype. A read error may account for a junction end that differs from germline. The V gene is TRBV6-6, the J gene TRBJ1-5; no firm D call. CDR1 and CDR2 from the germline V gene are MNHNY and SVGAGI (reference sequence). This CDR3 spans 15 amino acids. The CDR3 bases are TGTGCCAGCAGTTACGACGGGAACGGCAATCAGCCCCAGAATTTT. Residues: CASSYDGNGNQPQNF.

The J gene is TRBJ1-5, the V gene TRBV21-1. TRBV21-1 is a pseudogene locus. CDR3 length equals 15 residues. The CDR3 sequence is CASSSLRNSNQPQHF. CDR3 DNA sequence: TGTGCCAGCAGCAGCTTACGGAATAGCAATCAGCCCCAGCATTTT.

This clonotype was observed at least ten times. The CDR3 region is CATSRESGWGLALDTQYF. DNA for the CDR3: TGTGCCACCAGCAGAGAGTCGGGATGGGGACTAGCGTTAGATACGCAGTATTTT. The V call is TRBV15, the J call TRBJ2-3; 10 bases map to TRBD2. The V gene's germline CDR1 is LNHNV and CDR2 YYDKDF (reference sequence). With V trimmed by 0 bases and J by 5 bases, 11 bases remained unmatched. The CDR3 runs 18 residues.

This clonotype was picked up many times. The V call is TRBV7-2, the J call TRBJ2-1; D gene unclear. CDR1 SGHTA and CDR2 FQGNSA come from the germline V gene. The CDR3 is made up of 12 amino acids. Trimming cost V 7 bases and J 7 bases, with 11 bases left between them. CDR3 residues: CASNGHENEQFF. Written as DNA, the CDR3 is TGTGCCAGCAACGGCCACGAAAATGAGCAGTTCTTC.

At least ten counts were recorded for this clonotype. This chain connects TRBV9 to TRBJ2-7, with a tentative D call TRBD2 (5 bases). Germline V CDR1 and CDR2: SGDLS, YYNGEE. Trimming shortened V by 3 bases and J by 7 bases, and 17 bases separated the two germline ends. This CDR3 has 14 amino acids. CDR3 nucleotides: TGTGCCAGCAGCGCGCGAACGGGAACTCCGGAGCAGTACTTC. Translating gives CASSARTGTPEQYF. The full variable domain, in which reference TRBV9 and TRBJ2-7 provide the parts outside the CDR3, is DSGVTQTPKHLITATGQRVTLRCSPRSGDLSVYWYQQSLDQGLQFLIQYYNGEERAKGNILERFSAQQFPDLHSELNLSSLELGDSALYFCASSARTGTPEQYFGPGTRLTVT.